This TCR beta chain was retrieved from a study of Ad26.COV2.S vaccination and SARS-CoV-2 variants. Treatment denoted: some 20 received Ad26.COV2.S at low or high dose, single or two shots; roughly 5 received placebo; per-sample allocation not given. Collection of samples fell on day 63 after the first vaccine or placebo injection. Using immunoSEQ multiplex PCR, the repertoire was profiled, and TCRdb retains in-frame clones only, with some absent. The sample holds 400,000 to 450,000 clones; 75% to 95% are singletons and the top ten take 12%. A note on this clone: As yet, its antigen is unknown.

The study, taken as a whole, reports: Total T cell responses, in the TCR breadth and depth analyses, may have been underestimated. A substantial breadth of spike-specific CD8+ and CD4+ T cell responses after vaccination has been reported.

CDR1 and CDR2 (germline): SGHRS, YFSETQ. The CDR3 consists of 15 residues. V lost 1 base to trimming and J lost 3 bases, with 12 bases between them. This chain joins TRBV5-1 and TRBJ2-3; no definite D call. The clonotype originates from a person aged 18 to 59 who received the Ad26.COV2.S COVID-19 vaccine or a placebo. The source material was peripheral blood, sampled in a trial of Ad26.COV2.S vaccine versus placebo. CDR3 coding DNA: TGCGCCAGCAGCTTGCAGGCCTTTAGGACAGATACGCAGTATTTT. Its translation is CASSLQAFRTDTQYF.